This T cell receptor (beta chain) emerged from a study of CD8+ T cells in alopecia areata. This clone was observed a handful of times. Its antigen is still unknown. Sequencing templates came from extracted RNA that was reverse transcribed into cDNA. The data were produced by immunoSEQ multiplex PCR, yet TCRdb's version contains in-frame clones alone and is incomplete. The sample has over 90,000 clones, around 50% seen once; the top ten hold 8.5% to 10%. Study-wide results and limits: Affected scalp, especially in alopecia totalis/universalis, had a higher clonality than normal scalp did. Patients displayed less clarity in TCR sharing than mice, a finding possibly related to HLA.

The CDR3 length is 13 residues. Germline V gives CDR1 SGHTA, CDR2 FQGNSA. Trimming pared 5 bases from V and 2 bases from J, leaving 8 bases between. PBMCs yielded sorted CD4+ and CD8+ T cells. The TCR sequence derives from a human donor in good health. This chain uses TRBV7-2 with TRBJ2-3; D perhaps matches TRBD2 (5 bases). The sample consisted of CD4+ T cells sorted from blood. The CDR3 DNA reads as TGTGCCAGCAGCCCGGGATTCACAGATACGCAGTATTTT. Translated: CASSPGFTDTQYF.